These 14 T cell receptor beta chains came from one sample sequenced in a study of T cells after yellow fever vaccination. Using its own MiXCR run on the 5' RACE reads, TCRdb lists one record per CDR3 protein. This sample yields a few hundred thousand distinct CDR3 sequences, of which about 5% are seen a single time; roughly 3.5% belongs to the top ten. This sample comprised CD4+ T cells sorted from PBMCs, obtained on the day of the yellow fever booster vaccination. The receptors come from a man younger than 35 who received the YFV17D yellow fever vaccine.

This clonotype was detected only a few times. The CDR3 loop reads CASSWGRQGAGEQYV. For the CDR3, the DNA is TGTGCCAGCAGTTGGGGTCGACAGGGGGCCGGCGAGCAGTACGTC. The chain employs TRBV6-1 and TRBJ2-7, with TRBD1 matching over 10 bases. CDR1 and CDR2 from the germline V gene are MNHNS and SASEGT. V shed 5 bases, J shed 6 bases, and the junction held 10 bases outside the gene matches. The CDR3 extends over 15 amino acids.

In this sample, this clonotype turned up many times. The chain joins TRBV29-1 to TRBJ2-3, with D hard to call. The CDR3 is 14 amino acids. The germline CDR1 and CDR2 sequences are SQVTM and ANQGSEA. Between the trimmed V and J ends, which lost 4 bases and 6 bases, there was a span of 17 bases. CDR3 protein: CSVGAPALGDTQYF. In nucleotides, the CDR3 is TGCAGCGTTGGGGCCCCCGCCCTAGGGGATACGCAGTATTTT.

The V call is TRBV20-1, the J call TRBJ2-5; the match to TRBD1 covers 7 bases. With V trimmed by 2 bases and J by 1 base, 1 base remained unmatched. This CDR3 comprises 13 residues. Germline lookup yields CDR1 DFQATT and CDR2 SNEGSKA (reference sequence). DNA of the CDR3: TGCAGTGCTAGAAGGGGGCTCCAAGAGACCCAGTACTTC. This gives the protein CSARRGLQETQYF.

The CDR3 coding sequence is TGCGCCAGCAGCTTTGGGGGCGGCTCGACCGGGGAGCTGTTTTTT. Encoded protein: CASSFGGGSTGELFF. V gene TRBV5-1 combines with J gene TRBJ2-2, with D possibly TRBD1 on 6 matching bases. Germline CDR1 and CDR2: SGHRS and YFSETQ. Between the trimmed V and J ends, which lost 2 bases and 5 bases, there was a span of 13 bases. The CDR3 is 15 amino acids.

The table lists this clonotype with many counts. The gene calls are TRBV20-1 and TRBJ2-5; TRBD2 is a possible D gene (6 bases). Trimming took off 7 bases at V and 2 bases at J, with 14 bases between the two ends. The germline V gene encodes CDR1 DFQATT and CDR2 SNEGSKA (reference sequence). The CDR3 spans 13 residues. The CDR3, as DNA: TGCAGTGTCAAGGTTGGGGGGCAAGAGACCCAGTACTTC. Protein product: CSVKVGGQETQYF.

This clonotype was counted a few times. This chain uses TRBV14 with TRBJ1-2; D possibly corresponds to TRBD1 (5 bases). This CDR3 is 14 amino acids long. Trimming removed 1 base at V and 4 bases at J, with 10 bases between. Germline V CDR1 and CDR2: SGHDN, FVKESK. The CDR3, as DNA: TGTGCCAGCAGCCAAGTTACGCAGGGCTATGGCTACACCTTC. This gives the protein CASSQVTQGYGYTF.

The chain has TRBV15 and TRBJ1-5; 12 bases line up with TRBD1. Unmatched junction bases numbered 11, after V lost 0 bases and J lost 5 bases. The CDR3 has 19 residues. In germline, CDR1 is LNHNV, CDR2 YYDKDF (reference sequence). The CDR3 spells CATSRESLGTGGADQPQHF. CDR3 coding DNA: TGTGCCACCAGCAGAGAGAGCCTAGGGACAGGGGGCGCGGATCAGCCCCAGCATTTT.

This clonotype was counted a few times. This chain joins TRBV19 and TRBJ2-2, with D perhaps TRBD2 (5 bases). From germline, CDR1 is LNHDA and CDR2 SQIVND (reference sequence). CDR3 length: 16 residues. V shed 3 bases and J shed 5 bases, with 16 bases lying between them. The chain's CDR3 is CASSIGNVGGTGELFF. CDR3 in DNA: TGTGCCAGTAGTATCGGAAACGTTGGCGGGACCGGGGAGCTGTTTTTT.

CDR3: CASSQDGSRAFF. CDR3 bases: TGTGCCAGCAGCCAAGATGGCAGTAGGGCTTTCTTT. V is TRBV4-2 and J is TRBJ1-1, with D hard to call. Trimming removed 0 bases from V and 11 bases from J, with 10 bases in between. This CDR3 contains 12 residues. CDR1 and CDR2 (germline): LGHNA, YNFKEQ.

This clonotype was found a few times. The genes are TRBV11-3 and TRBJ2-1, with TRBD2 as a possible D gene (5 bases). Germline V gives CDR1 SGHNT, CDR2 YENEEA. This CDR3 contains 15 residues. The ends were cut back, 0 bases at V and 4 bases at J, with 10 bases in the middle. The CDR3 sequence is CASSLDVGVYNEQFF. CDR3 in DNA: TGTGCCAGCAGCTTAGATGTCGGGGTGTACAATGAGCAGTTCTTC.

This clonotype was detected many times. The rearrangement links TRBV7-2 to TRBJ2-3; no clear D. V gave up 2 bases and J gave up 4 bases, with 10 bases separating them. Germline-derived CDR1 and CDR2 are SGHTA and FQGNSA. This CDR3 is built from 14 residues. CDR3 nucleotides: TGTGCCAGCAGCTTACAGGCTAGTGCAGATACGCAGTATTTT. Amino acids: CASSLQASADTQYF.

Ten or more counts support this clonotype. This chain joins TRBV7-2 and TRBJ2-5, with D possibly TRBD1 on 5 matching bases. Germline V CDR1 and CDR2: SGHTA, FQGNSA. Trimming left V 5 bases short and J 0 bases short, with 10 bases between. This CDR3 has 14 residues. This CDR3 reads CASSRSRDQETQYF. CDR3 DNA sequence: TGTGCCAGCAGCCGGAGCAGGGACCAAGAGACCCAGTACTTC. The full variable domain, its missing parts supplied by reference TRBV7-2 and TRBJ2-5, is GAGVSQSPSNKVTEKGKDVELRCDPISGHTALYWYRQSLGQGLEFLIYFQGNSAPDKSGLPSDRFSAERTGGSVSTLTIQRTQQEDSAVYLCASSRSRDQETQYFGPGTRLLVL.

The rearrangement joins TRBV11-2 to TRBJ1-5; the D is unclear. Per the germline V gene, CDR1 is SGHAT and CDR2 is FQNNGV. The CDR3 is 16 residues long. Trimming pared 5 bases from V and 0 bases from J, leaving 14 bases between. The CDR3 protein is CASSPHRQYSNQPQHF. For the CDR3, the DNA is TGTGCCAGCAGCCCCCATAGGCAATATAGCAATCAGCCCCAGCATTTT.

This clonotype was observed a few times. The rearrangement uses TRBV3-2 and TRBJ2-7; TRBD1, the table's D call, lacks a check against the DNA. TRBV3-2 is given as a pseudogene. This CDR3 has 17 residues. The CDR3, as DNA: TGTGCCAGCCCCGCGCGGACACTCAAGCATGGGAAATACGAGCAGTACGTC. It translates to CASPARTLKHGKYEQYV.